This TCR beta chain was identified in a study of blood T cell repertoires in COVID-19. The data were produced by immunoSEQ multiplex PCR, yet TCRdb's version contains in-frame clones alone and is incomplete. Found here are around 400,000 clones, 83% of them singletons; the top ten hold around 5.1%. Individuals drawn from approximately 26 US areas were roughly 18 to 100 years old. Two consecutive negative NP/OP PCR tests, clearance, or resolved symptoms defined Cohort 3 recovery. CDR1 is MNHEY, CDR2 SMNVEV, per germline (reference sequence). The CDR3 runs to 12 residues. V was pared by 8 bases and J by 2 bases, with 9 bases between.

This receptor was obtained from a woman aged 45-60 years who had recovered from COVID-19. Source material: PBMCs or T cells enriched from blood (not recorded which). V and J are TRBV27 and TRBJ1-2; D not certain. CDR3 region: CASSAGNYGYTF. Written as DNA, the CDR3 is TGTGCCAGCTCGGCAGGCAACTATGGCTACACCTTC.